This T cell receptor (beta chain) stems from a study of T cell repertoires in cytomegalovirus infection. On the study more broadly: Matching HLA type, along with CMV infection, was indicated by public TCR beta signatures.

This clonotype was seen repeatedly, ten times or more. Its antigen is not known. V lost 5 bases and J 3 bases, leaving 13 bases between the germline ends. In germline, CDR1 is SGHVS, CDR2 FNYEAQ. The CDR3 extends over 15 amino acids. Whole-study results and caveats: Cumulative public TCR beta family frequency identified carriers of CMV plus the relevant HLA. HLA-C-restricted CMV clonotypes gave the most frequent clonotype in two of eight donors.

TCRdb reprocessed the reads with MiXCR, giving one entry per CDR3 protein. The sample contains 740,000 or so distinct CDR3 sequences, roughly a third of which appear only once. The sequence was collected from a human donor in good health (CMV status not recorded). Some clones in this sample may be carry-over from other donors' samples. This chain joins TRBV7-6 and TRBJ1-4; TRBD1 might be the D (5 bases). Input material: PBMCs. The CDR3: CASSTDSGANEKLFF. The CDR3 nucleotides are TGTGCCAGCAGCACAGACTCGGGGGCTAATGAAAAACTGTTTTTT.